This TCR beta chain is from a study of blood T cell repertoires in COVID-19. TCRdb keeps only in-frame clones here, not all; method: immunoSEQ multiplex PCR. The sample contains fewer than 200,000 clones, about 85% of which appear only once. Per the germline V gene, CDR1 is SGDLS and CDR2 is YYNGEE. The CDR3 runs to 16 residues. Trimming at V came to 0 bases and at J to 4 bases, leaving 2 bases not matched to a gene. The receptor comes from a man in his 60s who had recovered from COVID-19. The sequenced sample was peripheral blood. This sequence joins TRBV9 and TRBJ2-5, with 14 bases that match TRBD2. Here the CDR3 DNA reads TGTGCCAGCAGCGTAGGGGGACTAGCGGGGGCAGAGACCCAGTACTTC. This gives the protein CASSVGGLAGAETQYF.